This T cell receptor (beta chain) appears in the sequencing data of a study of shared clonotypes between healthy human individuals. The wider study: Each donor's CD4 naive and CD4 memory cells filled three plates apiece, CD8 naive two, and CD8 memory one.

Only in-frame clones appear in the TCRdb table, and some are missing; sequencing was by immunoSEQ multiplex PCR. The table lists approximately 2.3 million clones, over 90% of them singletons. This CDR3 is built from 15 residues. CDR1 and CDR2 (germline): LNHDA, SQIVND (reference sequence). Trimming took 3 bases from V and 2 from J, leaving 11 bases between them. V and J are TRBV19 and TRBJ1-3; perhaps TRBD1 as D (5 bases). Specimen: naive CD4+ T cells from PBMCs. Subset in this sample: CD45RA+ positively selected. This clonotype originated in a man between 18 and 29 years old in good health. Some clones in this sample may be carry-over from other donors' samples. The CDR3, as DNA: TGTGCCAGTAGTATCAACGGGGGAACTGGAAACACCATATATTTT. This codes for CASSINGGTGNTIYF. Full variable domain (rest looked up from reference TRBV19 and TRBJ1-3): DGGITQSPKYLFRKEGQNVTLSCEQNLNHDAMYWYRQDPGQGLRLIYYSQIVNDFQKGDIAEGYSVSREKKESFPLTVTSAQKNPTAFYLCASSINGGTGNTIYFGEGSWLTVV.